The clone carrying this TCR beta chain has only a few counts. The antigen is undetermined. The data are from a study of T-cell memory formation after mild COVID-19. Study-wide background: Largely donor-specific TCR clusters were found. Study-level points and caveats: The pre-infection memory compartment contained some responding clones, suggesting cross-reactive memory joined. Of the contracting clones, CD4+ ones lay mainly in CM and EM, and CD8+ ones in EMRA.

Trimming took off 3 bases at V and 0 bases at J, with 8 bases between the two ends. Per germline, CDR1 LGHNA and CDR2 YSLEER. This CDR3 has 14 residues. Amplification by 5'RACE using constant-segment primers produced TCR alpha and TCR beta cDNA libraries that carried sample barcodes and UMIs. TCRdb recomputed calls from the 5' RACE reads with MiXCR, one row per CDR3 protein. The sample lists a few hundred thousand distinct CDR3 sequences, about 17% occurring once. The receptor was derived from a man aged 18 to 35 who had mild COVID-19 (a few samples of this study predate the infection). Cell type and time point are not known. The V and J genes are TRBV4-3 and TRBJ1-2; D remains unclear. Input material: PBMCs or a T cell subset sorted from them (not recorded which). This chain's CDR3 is CASSHGEANYGYTF. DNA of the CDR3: TGCGCCAGCAGCCATGGAGAAGCTAACTATGGCTACACCTTC.